The text below deals with one T cell receptor (beta chain). The sample originates from a study of blood T cell repertoires in COVID-19. Study-wide background: PBMCs, B-cell-depleted T cells, or T cells were the source of the cDNA or gDNA that made up the material.

CDR3 length: 15 amino acids. Germline CDR1 and CDR2: LNHNV and YYDKDF (reference sequence). V lost 0 bases, J lost 3 bases, and 12 bases lay in between. How the authors handled the data: Reference gene primers were amplified, and this amplification served to estimate nucleated cell counts. The data were produced by immunoSEQ multiplex PCR, yet TCRdb's version contains in-frame clones alone and is incomplete. That table gives V, J and clone size, and the DNA gave D and trimming. Of roughly 180,000 clones listed, about 85% are singletons. The chain recombines TRBV15 with TRBJ2-7; the D gene is possibly TRBD2 (6 bases). The sample was peripheral blood. This receptor was taken from a woman aged 45-65 years with COVID-19, enrolled during active disease. CDR3 loop: CATSRDGGNVYEQYF. Written as DNA, the CDR3 is TGTGCCACCAGCAGAGATGGAGGGAACGTCTACGAGCAGTACTTC.